The rows below give T cell receptor beta chains drawn from one sample of a study of follicular helper T cells after annual influenza vaccination. Clones were read by immunoSEQ multiplex PCR, and TCRdb kept only the in-frame ones, dropping some. The table includes about 1,100 clones, more than 70% detected once. The sample in question was CXCR5+ CD38+ circulating T follicular helper cells from blood, obtained 7 days after influenza vaccination. The receptors shown here come from an adult who received the influenza vaccine. CDR3s include the opening cysteine and the closing phenylalanine or tryptophan. D genes are given only for firm matches. Clone size is stated in some rows and not others, as once, few, many or a class when expanded.

cdr3_nt cdr3_aa cdr3_length d_call j_call clone_size v_call
TGTGCCAGCAGCTTAGGTGGAGGGGGCGGAGTTGAAAAACTGTTTTTT CASSLGGGGGVEKLFF 16 TRBD1 TRBJ1-4 NA TRBV11-2
TGTGCCAGCAGGGATCCTAGCAATCAGCCCCAGCATTTT CASRDPSNQPQHF 13 NA TRBJ1-5 NA TRBV2
TGCGCCAGCACTGGACTCACCGGGACAGGGAAGGGAGCCACCGGGGAGCTGTTTTTT CASTGLTGTGKGATGELFF 19 TRBD1 TRBJ2-2 NA TRBV10-2
TGTGCCAGCAGCAAACTGACAGGGAGTCAGCCCCAGCATTTT CASSKLTGSQPQHF 14 TRBD1 TRBJ1-5 NA TRBV5-6
TGCGCCAGCAGCTTGGAGGGACTAGCGGCCGGGGGGCAGTTCTTC CASSLEGLAAGGQFF 15 TRBD2 TRBJ2-1 NA TRBV5-1
TGTGCCAGCAGCTCGGGACCGCAGGGGTCGTCGGATTTCTTT CASSSGPQGSSDFF 14 NA TRBJ1-1 NA TRBV7-2
TGTGCCTGGAGTGGGGATCTATACTACAATGAGCAGTTCTTC CAWSGDLYYNEQFF 14 NA TRBJ2-1 NA TRBV30
TGTGCCAGCAGCCAAAGCCTACGGCACACCGGGGAGCTGTTTTTT CASSQSLRHTGELFF 15 NA TRBJ2-2 NA TRBV4-2
TGTGCCAGCAGCCCTGGAGGGGGGGCGAACACTGAAGCTTTCTTT CASSPGGGANTEAFF 15 NA TRBJ1-1 NA TRBV4-2
TGTGCCACCAGCAGATTCACCGGGACTTACACTGAAGCTTTCTTT CATSRFTGTYTEAFF 15 NA TRBJ1-1 NA TRBV15
TGTGCTAGCAGCTTAGGCCCGGACGGTCAAGAGACCCAGTACTTC CASSLGPDGQETQYF 15 NA TRBJ2-5 once TRBV7-7
TGTGCCAGCAGTGAATCTAAGCTCTCTGGAAACACCATATATTTT CASSESKLSGNTIYF 15 NA TRBJ1-3 NA TRBV25-1
TGTGCCAGCAGTACCACCGGGACAGGGTATGAAAAACTGTTTTTT CASSTTGTGYEKLFF 15 TRBD1 TRBJ1-4 NA TRBV28
TGTGCCTGGGGCCTCGGACCGGCTGAAGCTTTCTTT CAWGLGPAEAFF 12 NA TRBJ1-1 NA TRBV30
TGTGCCAGCAAGGTCGGGACAGGGTCGTATGGCTACACCTTC CASKVGTGSYGYTF 14 TRBD1 TRBJ1-2 few TRBV6-6
TGTGCCTGGAGTGAACTTACAGGGAGTCAGCCCCAGCATTTT CAWSELTGSQPQHF 14 NA TRBJ1-5 few TRBV30
TGTGCCTGGAGGACTAGCGGAATCACAGATACGCAGTATTTT CAWRTSGITDTQYF 14 TRBD2 TRBJ2-3 NA TRBV30
TGTGCCAGCTCGGGGGTGGAAGATACGCAGTATTTT CASSGVEDTQYF 12 NA TRBJ2-3 NA TRBV18
TGTGCCAGTACTAATGCAGGGGGAATTATCACTGAAGCTTTCTTT CASTNAGGIITEAFF 15 TRBD1 TRBJ1-1 NA TRBV19
TGTGCCAGTACTCCAAGGACTTCCAACACCGGGGAGCTGTTTTTT CASTPRTSNTGELFF 15 NA TRBJ2-2 NA TRBV19
TGTGCCTCCAGGGTTGGTTCTGGAAACACCATATATTTT CASRVGSGNTIYF 13 NA TRBJ1-3 NA TRBV30
TGTGCCAGCAGTTCCGGGACTCAGTATGGCTACACCTTC CASSSGTQYGYTF 13 NA TRBJ1-2 NA TRBV28
TGTGCCAGCAGCTTGGCCTCCAGGGGCACCGGGGAGCTGTTTTTT CASSLASRGTGELFF 15 NA TRBJ2-2 NA TRBV5-4
TGTGCCAGCAGCCCCGGGAGTGGGGGAAACTATGGCTACACCTTC CASSPGSGGNYGYTF 15 NA TRBJ1-2 NA TRBV7-2
TGCGCCAGCAGCCAAGACAGTGATAATTCACCCCTCCACTTT CASSQDSDNSPLHF 14 NA TRBJ1-6 few TRBV5-1
TGTGCCAGCAGCCGATCCGGGACAGGTACCTACGAGCAGTACTTC CASSRSGTGTYEQYF 15 TRBD1 TRBJ2-7 NA TRBV7-2
TGTGCCAGCAGTCCGGGACAGACTAATGAAAAACTGTTTTTT CASSPGQTNEKLFF 14 TRBD1 TRBJ1-4 NA TRBV7-8